This T cell receptor beta chain stems from a study of T cell changes during pregnancy in multiple sclerosis (dated by TCRdb to about 2019). For the wider study: The study examined how the T cell repertoire changed over the course of pregnancy in women with multiple sclerosis.

Libraries were prepared through the immunoSEQ multiplex PCR assay. Imported from immuneACCESS, the table was reduced by TCRdb to in-frame sequences with V and J called. These copies leave out some clones; in studies compared against another copy, an unresolved V gene accounts for under half, and the cause of the remainder is not known. Within this sample are approximately 99,000 clones, with under 95% of them counted one time only. The ten most abundant clones make up 0.99% of the sample. The CDR3 goes from the cysteine to the phenylalanine over 15 residues. The only DNA kept is the CDR3, 45 bases in frame from the first base. Trimming removed 2 bases from V and 3 bases from J; the gene matches leave 6 bases unexplained. From the germline V gene, CDR1 is MNHEY and CDR2 is SVGAGI. The table lists this clone with a count of one. What this receptor recognizes is not known. Per-nucleotide qualities are absent, and no much larger clonotype sits a single base away.

This TCR was recovered from a female donor with multiple sclerosis, enrolled in a pregnancy study. The sequencing here drew on peripheral blood, taken after pregnancy. This chain joins TRBV6-5 to TRBJ2-7; 8 central bases correspond to TRBD2. The DNA is TGTGCCAGCAGTTACAAGCGGGAGCTAGTCTACGAGCAGTACTTC. This translates into CASSYKRELVYEQYF.